These 20 T cell receptor beta chains came from one sample sequenced in a study of cytomegalovirus exposure and HLA in healthy donors. A multiplex PCR was run with 60 Vbeta primers and 13 Jbeta primers. Using immunoSEQ multiplex PCR, the repertoire was profiled, and TCRdb retains in-frame clones only, with some absent. The data contain about 120,000 clones, 75% to 85% of them seen just once; the ten biggest clones take up 2.5% to 3%. The sequenced sample was PBMCs. These receptors originate from a woman aged 18-35 years in good health and CMV-seropositive.

The chain uses TRBV5-4 and TRBJ2-7, with D possibly matching TRBD2 (6 bases). CDR1 SGHNT and CDR2 YYREEE come from the germline V gene (reference sequence). This CDR3 region has 15 residues. V lost 3 bases and J lost 4, with 17 bases in between. For the CDR3, the DNA is TGTGCCAGCAGCTCCTCGGGAGTAGGGTGGTACGAGCAGTACTTC. Protein sequence: CASSSSGVGWYEQYF. Together with reference TRBV5-4 and TRBJ2-7, the CDR3 gives the full variable domain: ETGVTQSPTHLIKTRGQQVTLRCSSQSGHNTVSWYQQALGQGPQFIFQYYREEENGRGNFPPRFSGLQFPNYSSELNVNALELDDSALYLCASSSSGVGWYEQYFGPGTRLTVT.

V is TRBV6-1 and J is TRBJ2-5; no definite D call. This CDR3 has 15 amino acids. The ends were cut back, 5 bases at V and 3 bases at J, with 16 bases in the middle. Germline V gene sequence: CDR1 MNHNS, CDR2 SASEGT. The CDR3 reads CASSLSVSLKETQYF. The CDR3 DNA follows: TGTGCCAGCAGTCTCAGCGTATCTTTGAAAGAGACCCAGTACTTC.

The chain recombines TRBV30 with TRBJ2-7; 9 positions agree with TRBD1. This CDR3 is built from 12 residues. Germline V gene lookup returns CDR1 GTSNPN and CDR2 SVGIG (reference sequence). After removal of 3 bases from V and 6 bases from J, the junction contained 3 bases not matched to a gene. DNA for the CDR3: TGTGCCTGGAGGGACAGGGGTGCCGAGCAGTACTTC. Its protein product is CAWRDRGAEQYF.

This clone was seen only a few times. Germline and junction disagree at one end, which may indicate a read error. The chain links TRBV4-2 to TRBJ1-2; weak D call: TRBD1 (5 bases). The CDR3 loop spans 13 amino acids. CDR1 is LGHNA and CDR2 is YNFKEQ in the germline V gene. The CDR3 region has the DNA TGTGCCAGCAGCCAAGATCGGGGGGGAGGCTACTCCTTC. Amino acids: CASSQDRGGGYSF.

This sequence joins TRBV2 and TRBJ1-1; D is undetermined. CDR3 length equals 16 residues. The V gene lost 6 bases and the J gene lost 1 base, with 18 bases spanning the gap. Per the germline V gene, CDR1 is SNHLY and CDR2 is FYNNEI. The CDR3 sequence is CASRLPAFRRNTEAFF. CDR3 nucleotide sequence: TGTGCCAGCAGACTACCTGCGTTTCGGCGGAACACTGAAGCTTTCTTT.

This chain joins TRBV10-3 and TRBJ1-2, with D possibly matching TRBD1 (5 bases). The CDR3 loop spans 16 amino acids. Germline V gene data show CDR1 as ENHRY and CDR2 as SYGVKD. The V end lost 4 bases, the J end lost 4 bases, and 19 bases lay between the germline ends. CDR3 nucleotide sequence: TGTGCCATCAGTGGGCCCGTTGGGGTTGGGGCCTATGGCTACACCTTC. Translating gives CAISGPVGVGAYGYTF.

The V call is TRBV4-1, the J call TRBJ2-2; D perhaps matches TRBD1 (5 bases). The CDR3 length is 17 residues. The V and J ends lost 2 bases and 7 bases respectively, with 20 bases between them. The V gene's germline CDR1 is MGHRA and CDR2 YSYEKL. CDR3 in DNA: TGCGCCAGCAGCCAAAACGAAGGCAGGGCCGGCAGCGGGGAGCTGTTTTTT. Translation gives CASSQNEGRAGSGELFF.

This clone has only one observation. V and J are TRBV29-1 and TRBJ1-3; D is unclear. The ends were cut back, 4 bases at V and 5 bases at J, with 12 bases in the middle. The CDR3 is 13 residues long. Germline V lookup: CDR1 SQVTM, CDR2 ANQGSEA. CDR3 in DNA: TGCAGCGTTGCCGGACTACCTCGAAACACCATATATTTT. Amino acid sequence: CSVAGLPRNTIYF.

The V and J genes are TRBV27 and TRBJ1-5; a possible D gene is TRBD1 (5 bases). Germline CDR1 reads MNHEY; CDR2 reads SMNVEV (reference sequence). Trimming stripped 1 base from V and 5 bases from J, with 9 bases between. The CDR3 extends over 14 amino acids. The DNA for the CDR3 is TGTGCCAGCAGTTTATACAGGACCGATCAGCCCCAGCATTTT. Its translation is CASSLYRTDQPQHF.

This clone has only a few counts. The chain has TRBV7-8 and TRBJ1-2; tentatively, D is TRBD1 (5 bases). Germline assignment: CDR1 SGHVS and CDR2 FQNEAQ. V was clipped by 7 bases and J by 3 bases, with 15 bases between them. This CDR3 spans 14 amino acids. CDR3 protein: CASTVGRGHYGYTF. The CDR3 nucleotides are TGTGCCAGCACCGTAGGGAGGGGCCACTATGGCTACACCTTC.

The chain is built from TRBV13 and TRBJ2-1; 7 positions agree with TRBD2. From germline, CDR1 is PRHDT and CDR2 FYEKMQ (reference sequence). The V segment lost 2 bases and the J segment 6 bases; nucleotides outside the gene matches: 16. CDR3 size: 18 residues. The CDR3 DNA follows: TGTGCCAGCAGCTTATCGTTTAGTGGGCTAGCGGAACTCAATGAGCAGTTCTTC. This codes for CASSLSFSGLAELNEQFF.

V is TRBV30 and J is TRBJ2-6, with no clear D. The V end was cut by 8 bases, the J end by 2 bases, with 10 bases between. CDR3 length: 13 residues. Germline CDR1 reads GTSNPN; CDR2 reads SVGIG (reference sequence). CDR3 protein: CARMRAGANVLTF. The CDR3 DNA follows: TGTGCCAGGATGAGAGCTGGGGCCAACGTCCTGACTTTC.

The genes are TRBV4-1 and TRBJ1-1; 7 bases match TRBD1. CDR3 size: 17 residues. The ends lost 3 bases at V and 5 bases at J; junction bases unmatched: 15. Germline CDR1 MGHRA, CDR2 YSYEKL. CDR3 protein: CASSHTIRQGRRTEAFF. The CDR3 bases are TGCGCCAGCAGCCATACAATTAGACAGGGAAGAAGAACTGAAGCTTTCTTT.

The chain uses TRBV6-5 and TRBJ2-5; 7 bases agree with TRBD1. This CDR3 region has 15 residues. Losses at the gene ends were 6 bases for V and 0 bases for J; bases not matched to a gene: 7. The germline V gene has CDR1 MNHEY and CDR2 SVGAGI. The CDR3: CASRLTGNNQETQYF. DNA for the CDR3: TGTGCCAGCAGGTTGACAGGGAATAACCAAGAGACCCAGTACTTC.

The chain is built from TRBV19 and TRBJ2-7, with no clear D. This CDR3 is 15 amino acids long. Trimming removed 4 bases from V and 3 bases from J, with 16 bases in between. Germline V CDR1 and CDR2: LNHDA, SQIVND (reference sequence). CDR3 sequence (DNA): TGTGCCAGTAGTAGCGCCGGCACTACTCTCTACGAGCAGTACTTC. Encoded protein: CASSSAGTTLYEQYF.

V is TRBV10-1 and J is TRBJ2-5; 9 nucleotides agree with TRBD1. Losses at the gene ends were 5 bases for V and 1 base for J; bases not matched to a gene: 11. The CDR3 runs 17 residues. The V gene's germline CDR1 is WNHNN and CDR2 SYGVQD (reference sequence). In DNA form, the CDR3 reads TGCGCCAGCAGTCCAAACACCGGGACAGGGTTCCAAGAGACCCAGTACTTC. Translation: CASSPNTGTGFQETQYF.

The chain recombines TRBV9 with TRBJ2-1, with TRBD2 matching over 8 bases. The CDR3 spans 14 residues. CDR1 and CDR2 (germline): SGDLS, YYNGEE. The V and J ends lost 3 bases and 4 bases, in that order; junction bases with no gene match: 3. The chain's CDR3 is CASSGGLEYNEQFF. The CDR3 nucleotides read TGTGCCAGCAGCGGGGGACTAGAATACAATGAGCAGTTCTTC.

V and J are TRBV9 and TRBJ2-5; 7 positions match TRBD2. CDR1 SGDLS and CDR2 YYNGEE come from the germline V gene. This CDR3 spans 12 amino acids. V trimming: 4 bases; J trimming: 7 bases; junction bases outside the gene matches: 4. DNA of the CDR3: TGTGCCAGCAGCCTATGGGGGGGGACCCAGTACTTC. This translates into CASSLWGGTQYF.

This chain links TRBV30 with TRBJ2-7; 10 positions agree with TRBD1. CDR1 and CDR2 from the germline V gene are GTSNPN and SVGIG (reference sequence). The V and J ends lost 0 bases and 1 base, in that order; junction bases with no gene match: 0. CDR3 length: 14 amino acids. CDR3 sequence reads: CAWSVGQGSYEQYF. The CDR3 coding sequence is TGTGCCTGGAGTGTGGGACAGGGGTCCTACGAGCAGTACTTC.

Remarks on this clone: One end of the junction fails to match germline, which may point to a read error. The gene calls are TRBV10-1 and TRBJ1-3; possibly TRBD1 for D (5 bases). Germline assignment: CDR1 WNHNN and CDR2 SYGVQD (reference sequence). CDR3 length equals 15 residues. In nucleotides, the CDR3 is TGCGCCAGCAGTGAGGGGGCTATCTCTGGAAACGCCATATATTTT. Its protein is CASSEGAISGNAIYF.